This TCR beta chain was captured by sequencing in a study of cytomegalovirus exposure and HLA in healthy donors. Findings and caveats of the study: The study listed 150 to 200 cytomegalovirus-associated TCR beta chains. The authors confirmed in vitro that three CMV-associated chains were specific for CMV antigens.

This clone was recorded a few times. Its antigen is not known. Trimming took off 4 bases at V and 10 bases at J, with 14 bases between the two ends. The CDR3 consists of 14 residues. Looked up from germline, CDR1 is MGHRA and CDR2 is YSYEKL. TCRdb's table, derived via immunoSEQ multiplex PCR, lists solely in-frame clones and lacks some. Of around 150,000 clones in the sample, about four fifths were seen once. The sample was PBMCs. The source is a man aged 25 to 40 in good health and CMV-seropositive. The V call is TRBV4-1, the J call TRBJ1-6, with D perhaps TRBD1 (5 bases). Here the CDR3 reads CASSPQGEESPLHF. CDR3 coding DNA: TGCGCCAGCAGCCCCCAGGGTGAGGAATCACCCCTCCACTTT.